This T cell receptor (beta chain) was sequenced for a study of graft-versus-host responses after intestinal transplantation. Turning to the study itself: Anti-thymocyte globulin was used for induction in all recipients, who then took tacrolimus and steroids for approximately 3 years. Findings of the study overall: Early declines in HvG clones that occurred post-transplant were associated with peak circulating GvH clone levels. Some GvH clones were seen earlier in gut or blood, suggesting intestinal origin.

With regard to this clone: The antigen remains undetermined.

V lost 2 bases and J lost 4; bases outside the gene matches: 6. The germline gives CDR1 SGDLS, CDR2 YYNGEE. CDR3 size: 15 residues. Assay: immunoSEQ multiplex PCR; the TCRdb copy retains only in-frame clones and omits some. Found here are about 120,000 clones, 85% to 95% of them singletons; the top ten hold 3.3%. Sequencing was performed on unstimulated CD8+ T cells sorted from spleen or lymph node cells, taken before intestinal transplant. The gene calls are TRBV9 and TRBJ2-7, with 10 bases fitting TRBD2. This clonotype was obtained from a human donor who received an intestinal transplant. CDR3 nucleotides: TGTGCCAGCAGCGTTACTAGCGGGGCAAAATACGAGCAGTACTTC. Translation: CASSVTSGAKYEQYF.